This T cell receptor (beta chain) was identified during a study of post-analysis software for immune sequencing data. Study background: As for disease course, relapsing-remitting, secondary progressive and progressive-relapsing multiple sclerosis were all included. General study results and limits: Batch-matched samples strongly co-clustered by F measure. Relative to controls, patients with multiple sclerosis showed significantly lower normalized Chao1 diversity.

About this clonotype: Its antigen is not identified.

TCR beta cDNA libraries had unique molecular identifiers. Starting from approximately 1 to 10 million T cells, the study yielded roughly 0.5 million cDNA molecules. Each CDR3 protein is one row after TCRdb ran MiXCR on the PCR reads. The profile shows approximately 660,000 distinct CDR3 sequences, over 45% of them singletons. This TCR was recovered from a girl aged 2 to 10 with multiple sclerosis. Sequences were obtained from blood.

CDR3 nucleotide sequence: TGTGCCAGCAGTTTTCGAGTAAATCAGCCCCAGCATTTT. Translation gives CASSFRVNQPQHF. The chain uses TRBV12-3 or TRBV12-4 and TRBJ1-5; D gene uncertain. The CDR3 sequence is 13 residues long. With 3 bases removed from V and 4 bases from J, the gap between germline ends came to 7 bases.